These 20 T cell receptor beta chains originate from one sample sequenced in a study of T cells in Graves' hyperthyroidism and ophthalmopathy (dated by TCRdb to the late 2010s). Libraries were prepared through multiplex PCR. Sequencing was carried out with an Illumina HiSeq 2000. TCR beta CDR3 regions were amplified from RNA transcripts. A first-round RT-PCR of the TCR CDR3 used the HTBI primer set with the Qiagen OneStep RT-PCR kit. TCRdb trimmed the raw reads at Q25, called clones with MiXCR and kept productive beta chains. Every distinct CDR3 protein forms one entry, paired with its most common genes and DNA. This sample gives about 410,000 distinct CDR3 sequences in total; approximately 15% of them show up just once. The ten largest make up roughly 13% of the sample. The sequenced sample was blood. The source of these receptors is a young man with Graves' ophthalmopathy.

This chain connects TRBV11-2 to TRBJ2-1; D remains ambiguous. The V and J ends lost 0 bases and 8 bases respectively, with 8 bases between them. This CDR3 spans 13 amino acids. Germline-derived CDR1 and CDR2 are SGHAT and FQNNGV. CDR3 in DNA: TGTGCCAGCAGCTTAGATTCGACCTATGAGCAGTTCTTC. This codes for CASSLDSTYEQFF.

This clonotype was found a few times. The chain joins TRBV7-9 to TRBJ2-1; 7 nucleotides agree with TRBD2. This CDR3 has 16 residues. The V gene's germline CDR1 is SEHNR and CDR2 FQNEAQ (reference sequence). The ends lost 1 base at V and 8 bases at J; junction bases unmatched: 11. CDR3 amino acids: CASSLVGGRRSDEQFF. The CDR3 DNA reads TGTGCCAGCAGCTTAGTGGGAGGGAGGAGGTCGGATGAGCAGTTCTTC.

This clonotype was detected many times. The CDR3 here is CASSLRAGDYGYTF. Here the CDR3 DNA reads TGTGCCAGCAGCTTACGGGCAGGGGACTATGGCTACACCTTC. This chain joins TRBV11-3 and TRBJ1-2, with D tentatively TRBD1 (6 bases). V gave up 2 bases and J gave up 3 bases, with 10 bases separating them. CDR3 size: 14 residues. CDR1 is SGHNT, CDR2 YENEEA, per germline.

This clonotype has just one count. The rearrangement links TRBV27 to TRBJ2-7; 8 bases fit TRBD1. From germline, CDR1 is MNHEY and CDR2 SMNVEV (reference sequence). CDR3 length: 20 amino acids. With 6 bases clipped from V and 6 bases from J, the junction kept 28 bases outside the gene matches. The CDR3 protein is CASSLRPRGPVLRFTGEQYF. CDR3 in DNA: TGTGCCAGCAGCCTAAGACCCAGGGGGCCCGTCCTCCGTTTTACGGGCGAGCAGTACTTC.

J is TRBJ2-2 and V is TRBV3-1; 9 bases map to TRBD2. V shed 6 bases and J 6 bases; nucleotides not matched to a gene: 11. Looked up from germline, CDR1 is LGHDT and CDR2 is YNNKEL (reference sequence). The CDR3 extends over 16 amino acids. The CDR3 region is CASRQSAGGFSGELFF. The DNA of the CDR3 is TGTGCCAGCAGACAATCGGCGGGGGGGTTTTCCGGGGAGCTGTTTTTT.

The sample holds many counts of this clonotype. CDR3 DNA: TGTGCCAGCACTGGGTTTATTGTTCCGGAAAAACTGTTTTTT. Residues: CASTGFIVPEKLFF. The V gene is TRBV12-3 or TRBV12-4, the J gene TRBJ1-4, with unresolved D. This CDR3 contains 14 residues. Trimming took 7 bases from V and 8 from J, leaving 17 bases between them.

This clonotype came up many times. This chain uses TRBV6-5 with TRBJ2-7; 7 bases line up with TRBD1. CDR3 length: 15 amino acids. From germline, CDR1 is MNHEY and CDR2 SVGAGI. J was trimmed by 3 bases and V by 0 bases; bases with no gene match: 5. As DNA, the CDR3 is TGTGCCAGCAGTTACTCGAATCCAGGGGGCTACGAGCAGTACTTC. Translated: CASSYSNPGGYEQYF.

This clonotype has only a few counts. J is TRBJ2-5 and V is TRBV5-1; D is possibly TRBD2 (5 bases). This CDR3 spans 13 amino acids. Germline lookup yields CDR1 SGHRS and CDR2 YFSETQ. V dropped 7 bases and J dropped 5 bases, with 15 bases sitting between them. The CDR3 DNA reads TGCGCCAGCTTTTGGGAGTATGCGGAGACCCAGTACTTC. This codes for CASFWEYAETQYF. Full variable domain (rest looked up from reference TRBV5-1 and TRBJ2-5): KAGVTQTPRYLIKTRGQQVTLSCSPISGHRSVSWYQQTPGQGLQFLFEYFSETQRNKGNFPGRFSGRQFSNSRSEMNVSTLELGDSALYLCASFWEYAETQYFGPGTRLLVL.

This clonotype has a count of ten or more. The chain employs TRBV4-1 and TRBJ1-1; no firm D call. The V gene lost 3 bases and the J gene lost 0 bases, with 8 bases spanning the gap. This CDR3 comprises 14 residues. Germline CDR1 reads MGHRA; CDR2 reads YSYEKL. The CDR3 loop is CASSHSGLNTEAFF. The CDR3 bases are TGCGCCAGCAGCCACTCAGGCCTGAACACTGAAGCTTTCTTT.

The V and J genes are TRBV27 and TRBJ1-5, with D maybe TRBD1 (5 bases). Trimming left V 7 bases short and J 2 bases short, with 12 bases between. This CDR3 is 14 amino acids long. Germline CDR1 MNHEY, CDR2 SMNVEV (reference sequence). This chain's CDR3 is CASNPGGGNQPQHF. The CDR3 bases are TGTGCCAGCAACCCCGGGGGGGGCAATCAGCCCCAGCATTTT.

At least ten counts were recorded for this clonotype. The CDR3 region has the DNA TGCAGTGCTGGGGACAGCAACGGCTACACCTTC. It yields the protein CSAGDSNGYTF. V gene TRBV20-1 combines with J gene TRBJ1-2; 7 bases agree with TRBD1. Germline CDR1 DFQATT, CDR2 SNEGSKA (reference sequence). Trimming took 5 bases from V and 8 from J; bases not matched to a gene: 5. The CDR3 runs to 11 residues.

The chain links TRBV11-3 to TRBJ1-1; D might be TRBD1 (5 bases). The germline CDR1 and CDR2 sequences are SGHNT and YENEEA. Trimming stripped 3 bases from V and 5 bases from J, with 16 bases between. The CDR3 spans 15 residues. The CDR3 here is CASSFPTGGGTEAFF. The CDR3 bases are TGTGCCAGCAGCTTCCCCACGGGGGGGGGGACTGAAGCTTTCTTT.

Only one count was recorded for this clonotype. Being one base from a much bigger clone, this may be a read error. The V gene is TRBV14, the J gene TRBJ1-1; maybe TRBD1 (5 bases). The ends were cut back, 4 bases at V and 10 bases at J, with 10 bases in the middle. Germline-derived CDR1 and CDR2 are SGHDN and FVKESK. There are 11 residues in the CDR3. The CDR3 spells CASSLAGRAFF. In DNA, the CDR3 is TGTGCCAGCAGCCTTGCAGGGCGAGCTTTCTTT.

The chain carries TRBV7-9 and TRBJ1-4, with D tentatively TRBD1 (5 bases). The CDR3 has 16 amino acids. Germline V gene lookup returns CDR1 SEHNR and CDR2 FQNEAQ (reference sequence). Trimming stripped 2 bases from V and 8 bases from J, with 18 bases between. Here the CDR3 reads CASSLLGVTLGEKLFF. The CDR3 region has the DNA TGTGCCAGCAGCTTATTGGGGGTGACACTGGGGGAAAAACTGTTTTTT.

This chain connects TRBV19 to TRBJ2-5; D tentatively fits TRBD1 or TRBD2 (5 bases each). This CDR3 region has 15 residues. V was pared by 5 bases and J by 5 bases, with 18 bases between. Germline V gene sequence: CDR1 LNHDA, CDR2 SQIVND (reference sequence). CDR3 DNA: TGTGCCAGTAGTGGAAAAGGGACGGAGGTCGAGACCCAGTACTTC. Residues: CASSGKGTEVETQYF.

This clonotype was counted at least ten times. V gene TRBV7-8 combines with J gene TRBJ2-4, with no clear D. The V gene lost 0 bases and the J gene lost 6 bases, with 12 bases spanning the gap. The CDR3 length is 15 residues. The germline CDR1 and CDR2 sequences are SGHVS and FQNEAQ. The CDR3: CASSLAVQASNIQYF. The DNA for the CDR3 is TGTGCCAGCAGCTTAGCAGTGCAGGCTTCAAACATTCAGTACTTC.

This clonotype came up many times. The chain is built from TRBV5-1 and TRBJ2-3; D might be TRBD2 (6 bases). The V end lost 2 bases, the J end lost 3 bases, and 13 bases lay between the germline ends. The CDR3 has 15 residues. Germline-derived CDR1 and CDR2 are SGHRS and YFSETQ. The CDR3 nucleotides read TGCGCCAGCAGCTTCCGGGTGGCGGGAACAGATACGCAGTATTTT. It encodes CASSFRVAGTDTQYF. Looking up the rest from reference TRBV5-1 and TRBJ2-3 gives the full variable domain: KAGVTQTPRYLIKTRGQQVTLSCSPISGHRSVSWYQQTPGQGLQFLFEYFSETQRNKGNFPGRFSGRQFSNSRSEMNVSTLELGDSALYLCASSFRVAGTDTQYFGPGTRLTVL.

The chain recombines TRBV9 with TRBJ1-1; 10 bases line up with TRBD1. Germline V lookup: CDR1 SGDLS, CDR2 YYNGEE. The CDR3 has 15 amino acids. V shed 0 bases, J shed 5 bases, and the junction held 4 bases outside the gene matches. This chain's CDR3 is CASSVAGTGETEAFF. DNA for the CDR3: TGTGCCAGCAGCGTAGCGGGGACAGGGGAAACTGAAGCTTTCTTT.

This chain connects TRBV20-1 to TRBJ2-7, with 7 bases matching TRBD1. Unmatched junction bases numbered 7, after V lost 8 bases and J lost 0 bases. This CDR3 has 13 residues. In germline, CDR1 is DFQATT, CDR2 SNEGSKA (reference sequence). The CDR3 here is CSTDRESSYEQYF. In DNA, the CDR3 is TGCAGTACCGACAGGGAAAGCTCCTACGAGCAGTACTTC.

This clonotype was counted many times. J is TRBJ2-1 and V is TRBV2; TRBD2 matches 10 bases. Germline V CDR1 and CDR2: SNHLY, FYNNEI. The CDR3 totals 15 residues. V gave up 3 bases and J gave up 4 bases; unmatched junction bases: 3. The CDR3 is CASSDSLAGYNEQFF. CDR3 nucleotide sequence: TGTGCCAGCAGTGATTCACTAGCGGGGTACAATGAGCAGTTCTTC.